This T cell receptor (beta chain) was retrieved from a study of T cell repertoires in aging, cancer and after chemotherapy. Study-wide context: Pre- and post-chemotherapy samples were paired from glioblastoma patients treated with temozolomide-based therapy.

For this clonotype: Its specificity is unknown.

Whole-study results and caveats: In healthy donors, age-related TCR diversity loss mainly reflected lost richness. Age-matched healthy donors had significantly more diverse, less clonal blood TCR repertoires than untreated cancer patients. In each cancer cohort, median generation probability increased across chemotherapy, suggesting thymic output rebounded.

Amplification of TCR beta used genomic DNA extracted from peripheral blood. Trimming took 0 bases from V and 2 from J; bases not matched to a gene: 9. Per the germline V gene, CDR1 is SGHRS and CDR2 is YFSETQ. This CDR3 is 17 amino acids long. Rearranged V-D-J TRB sequences were amplified with a mixed TRB-A/B primer pool. MiXCR, run by TCRdb on the multiplex PCR reads, gives a single entry per CDR3 protein. The profile shows over a thousand distinct CDR3 sequences, 25% to 30% of them singletons. The receptor was isolated from a human donor with a solid tumor. The rearrangement joins TRBV5-1 to TRBJ2-7; TRBD2 matches at 9 bases. The sequencing sample was made of blood. CDR3: CASSLVGLAIGTYEQYF. CDR3 nucleotides: TGCGCCAGCAGCTTGGTCGGACTAGCGATAGGAACCTACGAGCAGTACTTC.